A single sample gave rise to the 25 T cell receptor beta chains below, sequenced in a study of cytomegalovirus exposure and HLA in healthy donors. Method: immunoSEQ multiplex PCR; TCRdb's copy keeps in-frame clones and lacks some. This sample carries 55,000 to 80,000 clones, 95% of them seen once, and the ten largest clones take roughly 7.3%. Sequencing was carried out using PBMCs. The receptors derive from a woman under 30 in good health and CMV-seropositive.

The V call is TRBV11-2, the J call TRBJ1-3, with a possible D match to TRBD1 (5 bases). In germline, CDR1 is SGHAT, CDR2 FQNNGV. This CDR3 is 16 amino acids long. V was cut by 1 base and J by 0 bases, with 10 bases left in between. In DNA, the CDR3 is TGTGCCAGCAGCTTAGTTGGGGGGATCTCTGGAAACACCATATATTTT. Its translation is CASSLVGGISGNTIYF.

Here the CDR3 reads CASSPYGGANYGYTF. CDR3 bases: TGTGCCAGCAGCCCGTACGGGGGAGCTAACTATGGCTACACCTTC. The rearrangement links TRBV6-5 to TRBJ1-2; maybe TRBD1 (5 bases). Trimming pared 6 bases from V and 0 bases from J, leaving 14 bases between. The CDR3 runs 15 residues. The germline CDR1 and CDR2 sequences are MNHEY and SVGAGI.

The J gene is TRBJ2-5, the V gene TRBV5-1, with TRBD2 matching over 8 bases. Germline assignment: CDR1 SGHRS and CDR2 YFSETQ. The CDR3 contains 15 residues. With 3 bases clipped from V and 5 bases from J, the junction kept 9 bases outside the gene matches. CDR3 nucleotides: TGCGCCAGCAGCTCCCAGCGGGGGCGGGGTGAGACCCAGTACTTC. Its protein is CASSSQRGRGETQYF.

The genes are TRBV28 and TRBJ1-5; possibly TRBD1 for D (6 bases). The CDR3 totals 14 residues. The V end was cut by 3 bases, the J end by 9 bases, with 15 bases between. CDR1 and CDR2 (germline): MDHEN, SYDVKM. The CDR3 loop is CASSFRDNRGPQHF. The CDR3 region has the DNA TGTGCCAGCAGTTTCCGGGACAATCGAGGGCCCCAGCATTTT.

This clone was observed once. The chain carries TRBV29-1 and TRBJ1-1, with a weak D call TRBD1 (5 bases). CDR1 is SQVTM and CDR2 is ANQGSEA in the germline V gene. The CDR3 is 14 residues long. Deletions cut 2 bases from V and 7 bases from J, with 17 bases between. The DNA of the CDR3 is TGCAGCGTTGAAACCCTGCGCAGGGAAGGTGAAGCTTTCTTT. Amino acid sequence: CSVETLRREGEAFF.

This rearrangement joins TRBV27 to TRBJ2-7, with 7 positions matching TRBD1. The length of the CDR3 is 13 residues. Trimming removed 6 bases from V and 3 bases from J; junction bases left unmatched: 5. CDR1 is MNHEY and CDR2 is SMNVEV in the germline V gene (reference sequence). The CDR3 DNA reads TGTGCCAGCAGCTCGCACAGGGGCTACGAGCAGTACTTC. Translated, it gives CASSSHRGYEQYF.

The chain joins TRBV7-6 to TRBJ1-5, with 7 bases that match TRBD1. Germline lookup yields CDR1 SGHVS and CDR2 FNYEAQ. The trim removed 4 bases at V and 7 bases at J, leaving 4 bases unmatched. The CDR3 is 13 residues long. CDR3 amino acids: CASSSYRGQPQHF. CDR3 sequence (DNA): TGTGCCAGCAGCTCTTACAGGGGACAGCCCCAGCATTTT.

This chain joins TRBV29-1 and TRBJ2-7, with D perhaps matching TRBD1 (6 bases). Trimming took 4 bases from V and 2 from J, leaving 18 bases between them. This CDR3 spans 15 amino acids. Germline V CDR1 and CDR2: SQVTM, ANQGSEA. The CDR3 region has the DNA TGCAGCGTTGTAGTGACAGGCGCTGGTACCTACGAGCAGTACTTC. This codes for CSVVVTGAGTYEQYF.

The chain has TRBV20-1 and TRBJ1-2, with D perhaps matching TRBD1 (6 bases). CDR3 length: 11 amino acids. Deletions cut 3 bases from V and 11 bases from J, with 13 bases between. CDR1 is DFQATT, CDR2 SNEGSKA, per germline (reference sequence). The CDR3 region has the DNA TGCAGTGCTAGTCCAGGGGTAGAGTACACCTTC. This translates into CSASPGVEYTF.

The J gene is TRBJ1-1, the V gene TRBV9; tentative D call: TRBD1 (6 bases). Germline CDR1 reads SGDLS; CDR2 reads YYNGEE. The CDR3 is 14 residues long. Between the trimmed V and J ends, which lost 2 bases and 1 base, there was a span of 9 bases. CDR3 in amino acids: CASSVTGANTEAFF. The CDR3 DNA reads TGTGCCAGCAGCGTGACAGGAGCGAACACTGAAGCTTTCTTT.

The chain is built from TRBV28 and TRBJ1-5, with D unclear. Per the germline V gene, CDR1 is MDHEN and CDR2 is SYDVKM. This CDR3 is 14 amino acids long. Trimming removed 6 bases from V and 3 bases from J, with 12 bases in between. The chain's CDR3 is CASSRMRNNQPQHF. CDR3 in DNA: TGTGCCAGCAGCCGAATGAGGAACAATCAGCCCCAGCATTTT.

CDR3 protein: CASSRLAGAFYNEQFF. The DNA for the CDR3 is TGTGCCAGCAGTCGACTAGCGGGAGCCTTCTACAATGAGCAGTTCTTC. The chain uses TRBV4-2 and TRBJ2-1; 12 bases are shared with TRBD2. Trimming at V came to 6 bases and at J to 3 bases, leaving 6 bases not matched to a gene. The CDR3 consists of 16 residues. Germline CDR1 reads LGHNA; CDR2 reads YNFKEQ.

The CDR3 sequence: CASSLGWTSGSNEQFF. The CDR3 nucleotides read TGTGCCAGCAGCTTAGGGTGGACTAGCGGGAGCAATGAGCAGTTCTTC. The chain uses TRBV7-6 and TRBJ2-1; TRBD2 aligns across 13 bases. The CDR3 consists of 16 residues. J gave up 6 bases and V 1 base, and 3 bases lay outside the gene matches. Germline CDR1 reads SGHVS; CDR2 reads FNYEAQ.

The chain uses TRBV5-8 and TRBJ1-3, with 7 nucleotides matching TRBD1. V lost 4 bases, J lost 2 bases, and 3 bases stayed unmatched. Germline V gives CDR1 SGHTS, CDR2 YDEGEE. The CDR3 length is 14 residues. The CDR3 here is CASSPGTAGNTIYF. The CDR3 DNA follows: TGTGCCAGCAGCCCCGGGACAGCTGGAAACACCATATATTTT.

CDR3 amino acids: CASSLAGGPRNEQFF. The CDR3 nucleotides read TGTGCCAGCAGCCTAGCGGGGGGGCCTAGAAATGAGCAGTTCTTC. The chain employs TRBV7-3 and TRBJ2-1; 12 nucleotides match TRBD2. The CDR3 is made up of 15 amino acids. The ends lost 5 bases at V and 7 bases at J; junction bases unmatched: 6. Germline assignment: CDR1 SGHTA and CDR2 FQGTGA.

The J gene is TRBJ2-3, the V gene TRBV5-1, with 9 bases fitting TRBD1. The CDR3 totals 15 residues. V shed 0 bases, J shed 5 bases, and the junction held 4 bases outside the gene matches. Germline lookup yields CDR1 SGHRS and CDR2 YFSETQ. The DNA for the CDR3 is TGCGCCAGCAGCTTGGTTGGACAGGGGATAGATACGCAGTATTTT. Translation: CASSLVGQGIDTQYF. The entire variable domain, with the rest obtained from reference TRBV5-1 and TRBJ2-3, is as follows: KAGVTQTPRYLIKTRGQQVTLSCSPISGHRSVSWYQQTPGQGLQFLFEYFSETQRNKGNFPGRFSGRQFSNSRSEMNVSTLELGDSALYLCASSLVGQGIDTQYFGPGTRLTVL.

The rearrangement uses TRBV2 and TRBJ1-2, with D possibly being TRBD1 (6 bases). The CDR3 has 15 residues. Per germline, CDR1 SNHLY and CDR2 FYNNEI. Trimming shortened V by 2 bases and J by 3 bases, and 13 bases separated the two germline ends. Written as DNA, the CDR3 is TGTGCCAGCAGTGAATCCAGGGGTGAGGACTATGGCTACACCTTC. It codes for CASSESRGEDYGYTF.

The chain combines TRBV28 with TRBJ2-3; TRBD2 aligns across 10 bases. The CDR3 sequence is 20 residues long. J gave up 10 bases and V 3 bases, and 25 bases lay outside the gene matches. Per the germline V gene, CDR1 is MDHEN and CDR2 is SYDVKM. The CDR3 is CASSFHSGELAGSLGGAQYF. The CDR3 DNA is TGTGCCAGCAGTTTTCACAGTGGCGAACTAGCGGGAAGTCTAGGCGGTGCGCAGTATTTT.

The chain has TRBV28 and TRBJ2-1; 8 bases agree with TRBD2. The CDR3 spans 15 residues. CDR1 is MDHEN and CDR2 is SYDVKM in the germline V gene. Germline trimming cut 1 base from V and 5 bases from J; bases unmatched to any gene: 4. DNA of the CDR3: TGTGCCAGCAGTTTATCGACTAGCGTCGACAATGAGCAGTTCTTC. It specifies CASSLSTSVDNEQFF.

The CDR3 sequence: CASSFRTGLPDEQFF. CDR3 in DNA: TGCGCCAGCAGCTTTAGGACAGGGTTACCCGATGAGCAGTTCTTC. J is TRBJ2-1 and V is TRBV5-1; 8 bases are a match to TRBD1. With 2 bases clipped from V and 8 bases from J, the junction kept 9 bases outside the gene matches. Looked up from germline, CDR1 is SGHRS and CDR2 is YFSETQ. The CDR3 runs to 15 residues.

The chain uses TRBV7-2 and TRBJ1-2, with D unresolved. V lost 5 bases, J lost 4 bases, and 11 bases lay in between. Per the germline V gene, CDR1 is SGHTA and CDR2 is FQGNSA. This CDR3 has 13 amino acids. Written as DNA, the CDR3 is TGTGCCAGCAGCCCAGTCGGGGTCTATGGCTACACCTTC. It specifies CASSPVGVYGYTF.

The gene calls are TRBV5-4 and TRBJ1-2; 7 bases are a match to TRBD1. Trimming at V came to 1 base and at J to 5 bases, leaving 8 bases not matched to a gene. CDR3 length: 15 residues. The V gene's germline CDR1 is SGHNT and CDR2 YYREEE (reference sequence). CDR3 in amino acids: CASSLSRGLWYGYTF. Here the CDR3 DNA reads TGTGCCAGCAGCTTGTCTAGGGGGCTGTGGTATGGCTACACCTTC.

The V gene is TRBV14, the J gene TRBJ1-1; TRBD1 is a possible D gene (5 bases). The CDR3 is 13 residues long. The V gene lost 1 base and the J gene lost 5 bases, with 8 bases spanning the gap. Germline V lookup: CDR1 SGHDN, CDR2 FVKESK. The CDR3 DNA is TGTGCCAGCAGCCAAGTTGGGGGGACTGAAGCTTTCTTT. It specifies CASSQVGGTEAFF.

The chain links TRBV19 to TRBJ1-5, with D unresolved. Germline CDR1 LNHDA, CDR2 SQIVND (reference sequence). This CDR3 spans 12 amino acids. V was pared by 6 bases and J by 5 bases, with 8 bases between. The CDR3 is CASRSGYQPQHF. The CDR3 coding sequence is TGTGCCAGTAGATCTGGCTATCAGCCCCAGCATTTT.

The chain uses TRBV5-1 and TRBJ1-4; 7 bases are a match to TRBD1. Germline CDR1 SGHRS, CDR2 YFSETQ. Losses at the gene ends were 4 bases for V and 5 bases for J; bases not matched to a gene: 8. This CDR3 contains 15 residues. The CDR3 sequence is CASSGGTADNEKLFF. The CDR3 DNA is TGCGCCAGCAGCGGCGGGACAGCTGACAATGAAAAACTGTTTTTT.